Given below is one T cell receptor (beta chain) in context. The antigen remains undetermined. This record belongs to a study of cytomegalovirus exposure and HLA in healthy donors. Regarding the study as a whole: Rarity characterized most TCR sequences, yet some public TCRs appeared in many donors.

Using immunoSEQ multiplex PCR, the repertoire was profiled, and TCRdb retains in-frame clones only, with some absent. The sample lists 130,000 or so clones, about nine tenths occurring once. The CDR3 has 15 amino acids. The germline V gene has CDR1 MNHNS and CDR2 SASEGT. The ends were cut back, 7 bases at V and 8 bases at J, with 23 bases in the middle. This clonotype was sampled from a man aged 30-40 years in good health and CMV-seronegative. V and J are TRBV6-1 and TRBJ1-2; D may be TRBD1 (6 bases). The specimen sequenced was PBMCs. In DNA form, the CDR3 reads TGTGCCAGCATAGTGTCCGGGACACCCCGGAGAGGCTACACCTTC. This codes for CASIVSGTPRRGYTF.